This TCR beta chain was sequenced during a study of regulatory T cells in long-lasting Graves disease. This clonotype came up many times. Investigators prepared the TCR beta libraries by applying iRepertoire HTBI primers and Arm-PCR of CDR3 regions. TCRdb processed the multiplex PCR reads anew with MiXCR; each CDR3 protein has one entry. The sample shows 350,000 to 400,000 distinct CDR3 sequences, under 20% of them seen only once. Time point reported: newly diagnosed GD, antithyroid drugs for less than 3 months. RNA extracted from PBMCs served as the sequencing template. Trimming left V 6 bases short and J 6 bases short, with 17 bases between. Germline CDR1 and CDR2: MDHEN and SYDVKM. This CDR3 comprises 15 residues. The data also belong to a second study, concerning T cells in Graves' hyperthyroidism and ophthalmopathy.

The receptor was derived from a woman younger than 35 with Graves disease. The rearrangement links TRBV28 to TRBJ1-4; tentative D call: TRBD1 (5 bases). Source: peripheral blood mononuclear cells (PBMCs), taken at new diagnosis, from a patient treated with antithyroid drugs. CDR3 in DNA: TGTGCCAGCAGCCGGGGCGGGGGACCTCATGAAAAACTGTTTTTT. Amino acid sequence: CASSRGGGPHEKLFF. The full variable domain, with the rest looked up from reference TRBV28 and TRBJ1-4, is DVKVTQSSRYLVKRTGEKVFLECVQDMDHENMFWYRQDPGLGLRLIYFSYDVKMKEKGDIPEGYSVSREKKERFSLILESASTNQTSMYLCASSRGGGPHEKLFFGSGTQLSVL.